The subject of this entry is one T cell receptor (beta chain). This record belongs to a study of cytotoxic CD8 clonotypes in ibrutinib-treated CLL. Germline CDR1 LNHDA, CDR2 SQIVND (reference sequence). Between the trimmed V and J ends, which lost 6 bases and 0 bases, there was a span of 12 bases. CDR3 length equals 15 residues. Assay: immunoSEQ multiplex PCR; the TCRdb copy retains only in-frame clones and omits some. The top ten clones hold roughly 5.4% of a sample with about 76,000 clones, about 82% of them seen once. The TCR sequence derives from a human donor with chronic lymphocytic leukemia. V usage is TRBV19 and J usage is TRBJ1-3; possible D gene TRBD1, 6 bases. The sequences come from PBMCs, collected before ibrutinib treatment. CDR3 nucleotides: TGTGCCAGTAGGACTTGGGACAACTCTGGAAACACCATATATTTT. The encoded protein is CASRTWDNSGNTIYF. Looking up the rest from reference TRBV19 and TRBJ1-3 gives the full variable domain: DGGITQSPKYLFRKEGQNVTLSCEQNLNHDAMYWYRQDPGQGLRLIYYSQIVNDFQKGDIAEGYSVSREKKESFPLTVTSAQKNPTAFYLCASRTWDNSGNTIYFGEGSWLTVV.